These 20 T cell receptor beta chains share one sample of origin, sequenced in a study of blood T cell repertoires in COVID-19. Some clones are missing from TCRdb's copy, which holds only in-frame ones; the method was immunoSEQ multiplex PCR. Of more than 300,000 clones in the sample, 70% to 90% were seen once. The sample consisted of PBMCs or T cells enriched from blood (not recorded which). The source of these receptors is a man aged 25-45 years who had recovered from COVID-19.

CDR3 coding DNA: TGTGCCACCAGTGGGAGGGGCACTGAAGCTTTCTTT. The encoded protein is CATSGRGTEAFF. This chain uses TRBV24-1 with TRBJ1-1; D perhaps matches TRBD1 (5 bases). V lost 5 bases and J lost 4, with 7 bases in between. Germline V gene sequence: CDR1 KGHDR, CDR2 SFDVKD. The CDR3 loop spans 12 amino acids.

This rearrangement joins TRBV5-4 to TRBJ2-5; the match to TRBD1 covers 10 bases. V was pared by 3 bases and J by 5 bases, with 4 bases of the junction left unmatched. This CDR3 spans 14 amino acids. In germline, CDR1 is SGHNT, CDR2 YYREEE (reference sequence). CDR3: CASSSPGQGETQYF. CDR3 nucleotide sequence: TGTGCCAGCAGCTCACCGGGACAGGGGGAGACCCAGTACTTC. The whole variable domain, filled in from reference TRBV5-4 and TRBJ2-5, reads ETGVTQSPTHLIKTRGQQVTLRCSSQSGHNTVSWYQQALGQGPQFIFQYYREEENGRGNFPPRFSGLQFPNYSSELNVNALELDDSALYLCASSSPGQGETQYFGPGTRLLVL.

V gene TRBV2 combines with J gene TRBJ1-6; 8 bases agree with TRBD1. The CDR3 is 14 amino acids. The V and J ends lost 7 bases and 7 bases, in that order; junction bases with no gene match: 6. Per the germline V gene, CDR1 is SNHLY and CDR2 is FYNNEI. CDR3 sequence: CASKTWTGNSPLHF. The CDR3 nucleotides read TGTGCCAGCAAAACATGGACAGGGAATTCACCCCTCCACTTT. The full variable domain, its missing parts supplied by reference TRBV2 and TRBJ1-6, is EPEVTQTPSHQVTQMGQEVILRCVPISNHLYFYWYRQILGQKVEFLVSFYNNEISEKSEIFDDQFSVERPDGSNFTLKIRSTKLEDSAMYFCASKTWTGNSPLHFGNGTRLTVT.

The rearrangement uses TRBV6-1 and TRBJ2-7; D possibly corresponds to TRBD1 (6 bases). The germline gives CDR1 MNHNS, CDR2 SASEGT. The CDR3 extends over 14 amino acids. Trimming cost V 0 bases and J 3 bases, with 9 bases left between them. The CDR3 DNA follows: TGTGCCAGCAGTGAAGCGATAGGGGGCTACGAGCAGTACTTC. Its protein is CASSEAIGGYEQYF.

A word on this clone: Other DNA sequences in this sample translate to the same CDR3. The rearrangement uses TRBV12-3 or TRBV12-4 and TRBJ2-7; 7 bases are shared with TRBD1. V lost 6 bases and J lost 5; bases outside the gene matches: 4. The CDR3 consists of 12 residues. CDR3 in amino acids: CASRTGSHEQYF. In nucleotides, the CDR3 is TGTGCCAGCAGGACAGGGTCCCACGAGCAGTACTTC.

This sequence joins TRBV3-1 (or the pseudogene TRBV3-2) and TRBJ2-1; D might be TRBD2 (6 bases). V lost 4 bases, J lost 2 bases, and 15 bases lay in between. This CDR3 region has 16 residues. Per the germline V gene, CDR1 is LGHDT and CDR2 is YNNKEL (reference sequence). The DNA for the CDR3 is TGTGCCAGCAGCCCCAGAGGAGGGGTCCCCTACAATGAGCAGTTCTTC. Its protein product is CASSPRGGVPYNEQFF.

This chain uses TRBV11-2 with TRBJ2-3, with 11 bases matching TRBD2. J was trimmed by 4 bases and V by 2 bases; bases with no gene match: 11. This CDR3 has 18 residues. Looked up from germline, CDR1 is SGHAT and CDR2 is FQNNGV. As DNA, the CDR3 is TGTGCCAGCAGCTTATTGGAGACTAGCGGGATATTCGCAGATACGCAGTATTTT. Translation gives CASSLLETSGIFADTQYF.

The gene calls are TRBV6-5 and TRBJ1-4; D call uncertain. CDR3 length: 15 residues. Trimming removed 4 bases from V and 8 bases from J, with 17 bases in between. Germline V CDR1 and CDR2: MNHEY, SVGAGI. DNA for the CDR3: TGTGCCAGCAGTTTTACCGGGCGGACGGGGGAAAAACTGTTTTTT. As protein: CASSFTGRTGEKLFF.

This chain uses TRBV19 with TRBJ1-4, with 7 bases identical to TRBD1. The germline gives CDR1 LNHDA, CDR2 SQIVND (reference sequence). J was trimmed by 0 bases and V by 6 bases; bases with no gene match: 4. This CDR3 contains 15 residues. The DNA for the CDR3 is TGTGCCAGTAGGGGGACAGCTGCAACTAATGAAAAACTGTTTTTT. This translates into CASRGTAATNEKLFF.

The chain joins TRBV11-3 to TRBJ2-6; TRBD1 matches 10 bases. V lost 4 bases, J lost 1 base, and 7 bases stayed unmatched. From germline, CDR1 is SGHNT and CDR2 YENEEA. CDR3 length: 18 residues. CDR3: CASSSSRDRGSGANVLTF. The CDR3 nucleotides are TGTGCCAGCAGCTCCTCCCGGGACAGGGGATCTGGGGCCAACGTCCTGACTTTC. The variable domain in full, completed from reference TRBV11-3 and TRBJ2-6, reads EAGVVQSPRYKIIEKKQPVAFWCNPISGHNTLYWYLQNLGQGPELLIRYENEEAVDDSQLPKDRFSAERLKGVDSTLKIQPAELGDSAVYLCASSSSRDRGSGANVLTFGAGSRLTVL.

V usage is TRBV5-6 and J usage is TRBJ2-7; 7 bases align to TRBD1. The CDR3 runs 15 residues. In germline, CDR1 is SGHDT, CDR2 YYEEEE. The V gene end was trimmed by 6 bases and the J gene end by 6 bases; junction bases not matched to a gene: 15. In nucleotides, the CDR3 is TGTGCCAGCACCTTAATGACAGGGCGGCTCGCCGAGCAGTACTTC. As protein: CASTLMTGRLAEQYF.

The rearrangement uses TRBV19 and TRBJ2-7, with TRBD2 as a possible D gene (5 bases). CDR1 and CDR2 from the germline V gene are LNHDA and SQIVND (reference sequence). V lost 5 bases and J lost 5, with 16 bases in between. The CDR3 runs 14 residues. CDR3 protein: CASSLQIGVNEQYF. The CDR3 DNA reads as TGTGCCAGTAGTCTCCAAATCGGGGTAAACGAGCAGTACTTC.

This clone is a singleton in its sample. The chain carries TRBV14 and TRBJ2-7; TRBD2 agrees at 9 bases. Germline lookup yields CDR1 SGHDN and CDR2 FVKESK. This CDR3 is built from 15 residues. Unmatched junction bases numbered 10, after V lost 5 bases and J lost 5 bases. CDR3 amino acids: CASSATSGPLHEQYF. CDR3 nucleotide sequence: TGTGCCAGCAGCGCTACTAGCGGGCCCCTCCACGAGCAGTACTTC.

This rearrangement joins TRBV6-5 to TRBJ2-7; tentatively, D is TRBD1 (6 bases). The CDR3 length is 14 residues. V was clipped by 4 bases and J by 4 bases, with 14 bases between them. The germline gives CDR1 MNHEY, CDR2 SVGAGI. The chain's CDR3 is CASSSPRTVYEQYF. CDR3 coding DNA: TGTGCCAGCAGTTCTCCTAGGACAGTTTACGAGCAGTACTTC.

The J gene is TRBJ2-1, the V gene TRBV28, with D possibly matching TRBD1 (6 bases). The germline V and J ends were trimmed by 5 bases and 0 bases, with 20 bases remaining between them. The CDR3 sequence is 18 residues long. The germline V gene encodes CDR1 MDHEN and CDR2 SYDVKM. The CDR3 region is CASSPHPDRPSSYNEQFF. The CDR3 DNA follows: TGTGCCAGCAGTCCCCACCCGGACAGACCGAGCTCCTACAATGAGCAGTTCTTC.

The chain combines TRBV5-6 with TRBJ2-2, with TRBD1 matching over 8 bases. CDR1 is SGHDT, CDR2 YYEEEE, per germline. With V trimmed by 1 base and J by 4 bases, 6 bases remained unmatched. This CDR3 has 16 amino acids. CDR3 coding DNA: TGTGCCAGCAGCTTGTGGCAGGGGGCCGTCACCGGGGAGCTGTTTTTT. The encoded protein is CASSLWQGAVTGELFF.

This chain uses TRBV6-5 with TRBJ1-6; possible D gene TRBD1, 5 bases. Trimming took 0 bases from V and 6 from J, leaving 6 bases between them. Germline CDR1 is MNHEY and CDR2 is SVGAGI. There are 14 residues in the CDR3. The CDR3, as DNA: TGTGCCAGCAGTTACTCCGGGGGTAATTCACCCCTCCACTTT. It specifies CASSYSGGNSPLHF.

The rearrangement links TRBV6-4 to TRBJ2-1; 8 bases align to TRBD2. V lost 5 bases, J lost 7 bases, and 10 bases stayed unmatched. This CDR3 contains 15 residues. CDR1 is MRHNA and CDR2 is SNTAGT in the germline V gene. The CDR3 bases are TGTGCCAGCAGTCCCTTTACGGGGGGGCCTAATGAGCAGTTCTTC. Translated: CASSPFTGGPNEQFF.

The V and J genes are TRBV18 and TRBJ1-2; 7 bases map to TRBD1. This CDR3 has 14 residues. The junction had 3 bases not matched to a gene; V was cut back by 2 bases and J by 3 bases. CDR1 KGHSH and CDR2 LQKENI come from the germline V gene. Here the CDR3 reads CASSPGGQYYGYTF. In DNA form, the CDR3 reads TGTGCCAGCTCACCAGGGGGACAGTACTATGGCTACACCTTC. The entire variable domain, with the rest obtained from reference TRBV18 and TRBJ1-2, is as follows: NAGVMQNPRHLVRRRGQEARLRCSPMKGHSHVYWYRQLPEEGLKFMVYLQKENIIDESGMPKERFSAEFPKEGPSILRIQQVVRGDSAAYFCASSPGGQYYGYTFGSGTRLTVV.

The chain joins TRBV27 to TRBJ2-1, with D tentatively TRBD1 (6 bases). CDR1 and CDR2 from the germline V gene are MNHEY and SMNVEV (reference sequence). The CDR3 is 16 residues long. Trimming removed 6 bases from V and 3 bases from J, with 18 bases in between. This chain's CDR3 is CASRLLGAPNYNEQFF. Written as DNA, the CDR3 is TGTGCCAGCAGGCTGTTGGGGGCCCCGAACTACAATGAGCAGTTCTTC.